This T cell receptor (beta chain) appears in the sequencing data of a study of OX40 agonist ivuxolimab in advanced cancers. This CDR3 has 13 residues. The V and J ends lost 2 bases and 3 bases respectively, with 8 bases between them. CDR1 and CDR2 from the germline V gene are MNHNY and SVGAGI (reference sequence). Clones were sequenced by immunoSEQ multiplex PCR, and TCRdb holds only the in-frame ones, with some missing. Here the sample spans 60,000 to 65,000 clones, 80% to 95% being singletons. The rearrangement uses TRBV6-6 and TRBJ2-7; a weak D match, TRBD2 (6 bases). The sample in question was CD4+ or CD8+ T cells sorted from blood, obtained in a trial of the OX40 agonist ivuxolimab. This sequence originates from an adult with an advanced solid tumor such as melanoma, head and neck, liver or kidney cancer. This chain's CDR3 is CASSYGGNYEQYF. In nucleotides, the CDR3 is TGTGCCAGCAGTTACGGCGGGAACTACGAGCAGTACTTC.